These 13 T cell receptor beta chains were all obtained from the same sample, sequenced in a study of memory CD8 T cells in hepatitis C reinfection. Assay: immunoSEQ multiplex PCR; the TCRdb copy retains only in-frame clones and omits some. The sample consists of more than 45,000 clones, over 85% of them appearing once. The time point was: pre-reinfection, 55 to 20 weeks before reinfection detection. The sorted cells went straight to TCR sequencing with no prior in vitro expansion. The sequencing sample was made of naive CD8+ T cells sorted from blood. The source of these receptors is a man younger than 35 with hepatitis C virus infection.

The V call is TRBV6-6, the J call TRBJ1-2; TRBD1 matches 7 bases. In germline, CDR1 is MNHNY, CDR2 SVGAGI (reference sequence). V was clipped by 7 bases and J by 12 bases; unmatched bases: 8. The CDR3 is 11 residues long. The CDR3 loop reads CASTSGGTDTF. The CDR3 DNA reads TGTGCCAGCACCTCAGGGGGAACTGACACCTTC.

The genes are TRBV9 and TRBJ2-5, with no clear D. The J call may be incorrect, as the DNA end agrees better with TRBJ2-7. The CDR3 has 15 residues. Germline CDR1 SGDLS, CDR2 YYNGEE. In nucleotides, the CDR3 is TGTGCCAGCAGCGTAGGAGGTGCGAGCTCCTACGAGCAGTACTTC. Translation gives CASSVGGASSYEQYF.

The chain couples TRBV6-5 to TRBJ2-7, with 9 bases fitting TRBD1. V trimming: 6 bases; J trimming: 3 bases; junction bases outside the gene matches: 6. This CDR3 is built from 14 residues. Germline lookup yields CDR1 MNHEY and CDR2 SVGAGI. CDR3 nucleotides: TGTGCCAGCAGCGCCCAGACAGGGGGCTACGAGCAGTACTTC. It codes for CASSAQTGGYEQYF.

The chain employs TRBV7-9 and TRBJ2-2; weak D call: TRBD1 (6 bases). V shed 6 bases and J shed 2 bases, with 16 bases lying between them. Looked up from germline, CDR1 is SEHNR and CDR2 is FQNEAQ (reference sequence). This CDR3 is 16 amino acids long. CDR3 loop: CASSPAGDINTGELFF. The CDR3 nucleotides are TGTGCCAGCAGTCCGGCCGGGGACATTAACACCGGGGAGCTGTTTTTT. The variable domain in full, with the rest retrieved from reference TRBV7-9 and TRBJ2-2, is DTGVSQNPRHKITKRGQNVTFRCDPISEHNRLYWYRQTLGQGPEFLTYFQNEAQLEKSRLLSDRFSAERPKGSFSTLEIQRTEQGDSAMYLCASSPAGDINTGELFFGEGSRLTVL.

The chain is built from TRBV5-1 and TRBJ2-2; 8 bases map to TRBD2. The CDR3 is 13 residues long. The junction had 2 bases not matched to a gene; V was cut back by 4 bases and J by 6 bases. Germline lookup yields CDR1 SGHRS and CDR2 YFSETQ. Here the CDR3 DNA reads TGCGCCAGCAGCCCGGGGGGGGCCGGGGAGCTGTTTTTT. It encodes CASSPGGAGELFF.

The J gene is TRBJ2-1, the V gene TRBV6-1; no clear D. The V and J ends lost 1 base and 0 bases respectively, with 7 bases between them. The germline V gene encodes CDR1 MNHNS and CDR2 SASEGT. CDR3 length: 15 amino acids. CDR3 coding DNA: TGTGCCAGCAGTGAAGAACAGAGCTCCTACAATGAGCAGTTCTTC. This encodes CASSEEQSSYNEQFF.

The gene calls are TRBV5-6 and TRBJ2-1, with a tentative D call TRBD2 (5 bases). Germline-derived CDR1 and CDR2 are SGHDT and YYEEEE. The V end was cut by 4 bases, the J end by 4 bases, with 15 bases between. This CDR3 is 15 amino acids long. CDR3 amino acids: CASSVTSGRYNEQFF. CDR3 nucleotides: TGTGCCAGCAGCGTTACTAGTGGGAGATACAATGAGCAGTTCTTC.

This clone was seen only a few times. V is TRBV6-6 and J is TRBJ1-4; 7 positions match TRBD1. The V gene end was trimmed by 6 bases and the J gene end by 2 bases; junction bases not matched to a gene: 6. The CDR3 has 15 residues. Germline V gene lookup returns CDR1 MNHNY and CDR2 SVGAGI (reference sequence). CDR3 protein: CASSSPTGTNEKLFF. In DNA form, the CDR3 reads TGTGCCAGCAGCTCCCCGACAGGGACTAATGAAAAACTGTTTTTT.

The CDR3: CASSPTLTRTSTDTQYF. The CDR3 region has the DNA TGTGCCAGCAGCCCGACTCTAACTAGAACTAGCACAGATACGCAGTATTTT. This rearrangement joins TRBV4-2 to TRBJ2-3; maybe TRBD2 (5 bases). Between the trimmed V and J ends, which lost 4 bases and 0 bases, there was a span of 17 bases. The V gene's germline CDR1 is LGHNA and CDR2 YNFKEQ. There are 17 residues in the CDR3.

The genes are TRBV7-9 and TRBJ1-1; D is perhaps TRBD1 (6 bases). The CDR3 totals 14 residues. V was cut by 5 bases and J by 4 bases, with 14 bases left in between. Germline values: CDR1 SEHNR, CDR2 FQNEAQ (reference sequence). The CDR3 region is CASSAQGIGTEAFF. The DNA of the CDR3 is TGTGCCAGCAGCGCACAGGGTATTGGCACTGAAGCTTTCTTT.

V is TRBV6-1 and J is TRBJ1-5, with D unresolved. V was clipped by 1 base and J by 2 bases, with 9 bases between them. The CDR3 is 15 amino acids. Germline V lookup: CDR1 MNHNS, CDR2 SASEGT. Here the CDR3 reads CASSEVLSGNQPQHF. DNA for the CDR3: TGTGCCAGCAGTGAAGTCCTCAGCGGCAATCAGCCCCAGCATTTT.

In the case of this clone: Germline is not matched at one junction end, which may reflect a read error. Other DNA sequences in this sample translate to the same CDR3. For the CDR3, the DNA is TGCGCCAGCAGTTTAGCTAGCATCAATGAGCAGTTCTTC. This sequence encodes CASSLASINEQFF. The rearrangement links TRBV27 to TRBJ2-1; tentative D call: TRBD2 (5 bases). The V gene's germline CDR1 is MNHEY and CDR2 SMNVEV (reference sequence). This CDR3 has 13 residues.

This sequence joins TRBV27 and TRBJ2-3; 9 bases align to TRBD1. Germline CDR1 reads MNHEY; CDR2 reads SMNVEV (reference sequence). The ends lost 6 bases at V and 2 bases at J; junction bases unmatched: 6. The CDR3 is made up of 15 amino acids. CDR3 amino acids: CASSRGTGNTDTQYF. In DNA, the CDR3 is TGTGCCAGCAGCCGCGGGACAGGGAACACAGATACGCAGTATTTT.